This TCR beta chain was recovered during a study of shared clonotypes between healthy human individuals. Study-wide results and limits: Lower generation probabilities were found for non-shared clonotypes than for those shared by all four donors.

Notes on this clone: The antigen is unknown. The sample has other DNA sequences that encode this CDR3 too.

The CDR3 totals 14 residues. V dropped 5 bases and J dropped 6; count of bases not matched to a gene: 7. Germline CDR1 reads SNHLY; CDR2 reads FYNNEI. Researchers ran the assay at a deep level. Here immunoSEQ multiplex PCR was the method, and the copy in TCRdb shows in-frame clones only, minus some. The profile covers 2 million to 3 million clones, with 80% to 95% appearing a single time and more than 0.35% taken by the ten largest. The sequence derives from a man aged 18-30 years in good health. Some clones in this sample may be carry-over from other donors' samples. The sequenced sample was naive CD4+ T cells from PBMCs. Specified subset: CD45RA+ positively selected. The genes are TRBV2 and TRBJ2-3; 8 positions agree with TRBD1. The CDR3 loop is CASSLGQGMDTQYF. The CDR3 nucleotides are TGTGCCAGCAGTTTAGGACAGGGAATGGATACGCAGTATTTT.